Listed here are 10 T cell receptor beta chains from one sample, sequenced in a study of persistence of HIV-infected CD4 T cells. Cells were stimulated with CMV-infected fibroblast lysates at roughly 9.1 ug/mL. Memory cells lacking CD40L and CD69 with high CD45RO were sorted. This was the immunoSEQ version 4 assay in survey mode. Using immunoSEQ multiplex PCR, the repertoire was profiled, and TCRdb retains in-frame clones only, with some absent. The data show 37,000 or so clones, with around 80% seen just once and around 1.5% held by the top ten. Their antigens remain unidentified. The sample was CD4+ T cells sorted from PBMCs after roughly 18-hour stimulation, taken from a patient who received antiretroviral therapy. The receptors shown here come from an adult man with HIV who was CMV-seropositive.

The chain links TRBV27 to TRBJ2-1, with 9 bases matching TRBD2. This CDR3 spans 17 amino acids. V shed 3 bases and J 8 bases; nucleotides not matched to a gene: 14. Germline V gives CDR1 MNHEY, CDR2 SMNVEV (reference sequence). CDR3 sequence reads: CASSFRASGVPRHEQFF. Here the CDR3 DNA reads TGTGCCAGCAGTTTTCGGGCTAGCGGGGTTCCTCGGCATGAGCAGTTCTTC.

The V and J genes are TRBV5-1 and TRBJ1-1, with D perhaps TRBD1 (5 bases). Trimming pared 2 bases from V and 11 bases from J, leaving 19 bases between. Germline assignment: CDR1 SGHRS and CDR2 YFSETQ. The CDR3 consists of 14 residues. Here the CDR3 reads CASSLYSDNPNAFF. In DNA, the CDR3 is TGCGCCAGCAGCTTATATTCGGACAACCCCAACGCTTTCTTT.

The V and J genes are TRBV10-1 and TRBJ1-1; D remains unclear. The CDR3 is 13 residues long. Germline CDR1 WNHNN, CDR2 SYGVQD (reference sequence). V was shortened by 0 bases and J by 5 bases, with 7 bases between the two germline ends. This CDR3 is CASSESRGTEAFF. The CDR3 DNA reads TGCGCCAGCAGTGAGTCGAGAGGGACTGAAGCTTTCTTT.

This chain links TRBV18 with TRBJ1-5; no clear D. The CDR3 covers 13 residues. V was clipped by 4 bases and J by 4 bases, with 8 bases between them. Germline CDR1 KGHSH, CDR2 LQKENI. The CDR3 DNA reads as TGTGCCAGCTCACAGGGAGGGAATCAGCCCCAGCATTTT. Translating gives CASSQGGNQPQHF.

V usage is TRBV7-6 and J usage is TRBJ1-2, with 7 positions matching TRBD1. Germline V CDR1 and CDR2: SGHVS, FNYEAQ. CDR3 length: 14 residues. V lost 1 base to trimming and J lost 8 bases; unmatched junction nucleotides: 7. CDR3 sequence (DNA): TGTGCCAGCAGCTTAGGCACAGGGGCGGGCGGCTACACCTTC. This gives the protein CASSLGTGAGGYTF.

The chain couples TRBV7-6 to TRBJ1-6; maybe TRBD1 (5 bases). Germline values: CDR1 SGHVS, CDR2 FNYEAQ. V was trimmed by 1 base and J by 10 bases, leaving 11 bases between them. The CDR3 runs to 14 residues. CDR3 amino acids: CASSLGGEGSPLHF. The CDR3 coding sequence is TGTGCCAGCAGCTTAGGAGGGGAGGGATCACCCCTCCACTTT.

J is TRBJ1-6 and V is TRBV6-6; a weak D match, TRBD1 (5 bases). This CDR3 is built from 14 residues. Germline loops: CDR1 MNHNY, CDR2 SVGAGI (reference sequence). Trimming removed 8 bases from V and 8 bases from J, with 16 bases in between. CDR3 amino acids: CASSPGLLDSPLHF. The DNA for the CDR3 is TGTGCCAGCTCCCCAGGGTTGCTGGATTCACCCCTCCACTTT.

This chain connects TRBV6-1 to TRBJ1-5, with D unresolved. Germline loops: CDR1 MNHNS, CDR2 SASEGT. The CDR3 consists of 14 residues. Trimming shortened V by 7 bases and J by 0 bases, and 10 bases separated the two germline ends. The CDR3 coding sequence is TGTGCCAGCATGACCGGCTTTAGCAATCAGCCCCAGCATTTT. Translating it yields CASMTGFSNQPQHF.

The chain couples TRBV6-1 to TRBJ1-6, with D perhaps matching TRBD1 (6 bases). V was shortened by 2 bases and J by 7 bases, with 12 bases between the two germline ends. Germline assignment: CDR1 MNHNS and CDR2 SASEGT. CDR3 length equals 15 residues. CDR3 amino acids: CASSELTGRNSPLHF. CDR3 coding DNA: TGTGCCAGCAGTGAACTCACAGGGAGAAATTCACCCCTCCACTTT.

This rearrangement joins TRBV5-1 to TRBJ2-3; TRBD2 is a possible D gene (7 bases). In germline, CDR1 is SGHRS, CDR2 YFSETQ. V lost 0 bases and J 4 bases, leaving 12 bases between the germline ends. The CDR3 spans 15 residues. The CDR3 region is CASSLEGGRPDTQYF. Written as DNA, the CDR3 is TGCGCCAGCAGCTTGGAGGGGGGGCGCCCAGATACGCAGTATTTT.